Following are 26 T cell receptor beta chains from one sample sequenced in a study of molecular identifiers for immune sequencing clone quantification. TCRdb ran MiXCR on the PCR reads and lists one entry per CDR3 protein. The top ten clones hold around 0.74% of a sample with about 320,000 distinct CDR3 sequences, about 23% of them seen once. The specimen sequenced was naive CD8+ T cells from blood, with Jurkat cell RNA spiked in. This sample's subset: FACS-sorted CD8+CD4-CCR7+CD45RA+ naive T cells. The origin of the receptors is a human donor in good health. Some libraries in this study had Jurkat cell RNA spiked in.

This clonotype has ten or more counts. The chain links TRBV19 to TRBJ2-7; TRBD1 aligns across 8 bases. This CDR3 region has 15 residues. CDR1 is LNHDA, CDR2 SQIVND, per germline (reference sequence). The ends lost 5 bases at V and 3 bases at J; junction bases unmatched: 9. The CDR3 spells CASSPNGQGNYEQYF. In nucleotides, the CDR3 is TGTGCCAGTAGTCCGAATGGACAGGGAAACTACGAGCAGTACTTC.

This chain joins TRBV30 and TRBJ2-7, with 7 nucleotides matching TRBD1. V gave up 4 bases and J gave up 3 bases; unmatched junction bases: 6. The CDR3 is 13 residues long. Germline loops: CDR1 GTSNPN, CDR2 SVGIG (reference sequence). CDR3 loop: CAWTGTENYEQYF. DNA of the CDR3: TGTGCCTGGACCGGGACAGAAAACTACGAGCAGTACTTC. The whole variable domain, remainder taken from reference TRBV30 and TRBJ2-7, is SQTIHQWPATLVQPVGSPLSLECTVEGTSNPNLYWYRQAAGRGLQLLFYSVGIGQISSEVPQNLSASRPQDRQFILSSKKLLLSDSGFYLCAWTGTENYEQYFGPGTRLTVT.

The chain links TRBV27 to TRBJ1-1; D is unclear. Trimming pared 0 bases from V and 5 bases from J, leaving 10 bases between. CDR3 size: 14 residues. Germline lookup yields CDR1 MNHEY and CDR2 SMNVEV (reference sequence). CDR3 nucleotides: TGTGCCAGCAGTTTATCTCTGAGGGCTACTGAAGCTTTCTTT. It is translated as CASSLSLRATEAFF.

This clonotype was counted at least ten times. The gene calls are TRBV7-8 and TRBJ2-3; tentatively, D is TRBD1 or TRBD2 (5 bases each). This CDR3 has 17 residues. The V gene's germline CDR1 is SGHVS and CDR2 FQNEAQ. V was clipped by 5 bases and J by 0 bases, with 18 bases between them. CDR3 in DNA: TGTGCCAGCAGCCTCCGGGACGGCCAAACTAGCACAGATACGCAGTATTTT. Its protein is CASSLRDGQTSTDTQYF.

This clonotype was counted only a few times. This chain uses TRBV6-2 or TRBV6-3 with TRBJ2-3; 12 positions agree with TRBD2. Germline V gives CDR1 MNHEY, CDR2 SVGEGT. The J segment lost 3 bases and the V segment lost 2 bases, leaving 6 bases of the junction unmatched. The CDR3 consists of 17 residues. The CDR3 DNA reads TGTGCCAGCAGTTACCCCACTAGCGGGGGGCAAACAGATACGCAGTATTTT. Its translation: CASSYPTSGGQTDTQYF.

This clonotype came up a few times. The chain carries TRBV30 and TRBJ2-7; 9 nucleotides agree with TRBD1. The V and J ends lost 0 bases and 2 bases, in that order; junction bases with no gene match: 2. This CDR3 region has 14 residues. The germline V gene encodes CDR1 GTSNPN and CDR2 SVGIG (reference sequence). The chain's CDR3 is CAWSVGDRAYEQYF. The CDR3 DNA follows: TGTGCCTGGAGTGTAGGGGACAGGGCCTACGAGCAGTACTTC.

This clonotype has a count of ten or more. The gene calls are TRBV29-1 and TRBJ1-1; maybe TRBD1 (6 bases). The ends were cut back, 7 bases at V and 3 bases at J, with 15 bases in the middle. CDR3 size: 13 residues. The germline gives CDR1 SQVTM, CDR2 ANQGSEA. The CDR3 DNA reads TGCAGCGCCCTGACAGGAGGGGACACTGAAGCTTTCTTT. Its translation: CSALTGGDTEAFF.

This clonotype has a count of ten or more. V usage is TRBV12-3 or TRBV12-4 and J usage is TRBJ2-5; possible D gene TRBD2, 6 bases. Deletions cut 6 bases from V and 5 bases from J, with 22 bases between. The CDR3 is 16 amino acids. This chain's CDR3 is CASSHPPGLRSETQYF. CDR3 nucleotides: TGTGCCAGCAGCCACCCGCCGGGACTCCGATCGGAGACCCAGTACTTC.

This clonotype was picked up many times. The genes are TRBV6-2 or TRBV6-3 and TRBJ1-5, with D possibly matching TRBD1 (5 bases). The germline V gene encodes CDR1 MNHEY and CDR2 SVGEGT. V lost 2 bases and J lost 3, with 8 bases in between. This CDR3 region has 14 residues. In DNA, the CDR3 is TGTGCCAGCAGTTACACCAGGGCCAATCAGCCCCAGCATTTT. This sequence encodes CASSYTRANQPQHF.

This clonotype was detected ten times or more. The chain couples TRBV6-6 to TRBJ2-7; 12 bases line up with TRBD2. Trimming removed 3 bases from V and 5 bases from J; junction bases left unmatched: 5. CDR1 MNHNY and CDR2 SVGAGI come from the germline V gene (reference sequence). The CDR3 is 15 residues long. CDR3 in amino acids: CASSYQTSGRDEQYF. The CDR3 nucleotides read TGTGCCAGCAGTTATCAGACTAGCGGGAGAGACGAGCAGTACTTC.

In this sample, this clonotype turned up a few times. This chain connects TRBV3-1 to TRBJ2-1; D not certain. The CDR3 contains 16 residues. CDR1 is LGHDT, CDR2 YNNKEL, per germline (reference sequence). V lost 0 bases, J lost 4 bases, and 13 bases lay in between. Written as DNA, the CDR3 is TGTGCCAGCAGCCAAGATACTGGGATTCGGTACAATGAGCAGTTCTTC. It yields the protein CASSQDTGIRYNEQFF.

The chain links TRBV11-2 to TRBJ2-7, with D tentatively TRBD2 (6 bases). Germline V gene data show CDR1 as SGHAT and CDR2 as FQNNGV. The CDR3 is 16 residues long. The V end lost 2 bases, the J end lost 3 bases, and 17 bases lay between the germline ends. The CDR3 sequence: CASSLILPGLYYEQYF. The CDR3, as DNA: TGTGCCAGCAGCTTAATACTACCGGGACTGTACTACGAGCAGTACTTC.

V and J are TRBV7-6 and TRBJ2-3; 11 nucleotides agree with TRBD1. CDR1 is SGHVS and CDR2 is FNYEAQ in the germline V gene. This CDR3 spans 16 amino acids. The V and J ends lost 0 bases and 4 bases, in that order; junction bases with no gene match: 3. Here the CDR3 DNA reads TGTGCCAGCAGCTTAGCGTCGGGACAGGGGGCAGATACGCAGTATTTT. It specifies CASSLASGQGADTQYF.

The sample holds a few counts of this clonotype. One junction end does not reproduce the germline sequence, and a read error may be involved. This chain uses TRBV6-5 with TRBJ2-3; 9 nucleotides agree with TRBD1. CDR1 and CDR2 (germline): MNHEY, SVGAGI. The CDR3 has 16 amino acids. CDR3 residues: CASSYVGQGGTDTQYF. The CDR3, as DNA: TGTGCCAGCAGTTACGTGGGACAGGGTGGCACAGACACGCAGTATTTT.

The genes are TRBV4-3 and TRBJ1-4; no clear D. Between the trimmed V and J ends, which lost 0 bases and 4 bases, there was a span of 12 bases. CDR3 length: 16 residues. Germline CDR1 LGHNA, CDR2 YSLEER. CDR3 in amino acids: CASSQEVQSINEKLFF. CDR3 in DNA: TGCGCCAGCAGCCAAGAAGTTCAGTCAATTAATGAAAAACTGTTTTTT.

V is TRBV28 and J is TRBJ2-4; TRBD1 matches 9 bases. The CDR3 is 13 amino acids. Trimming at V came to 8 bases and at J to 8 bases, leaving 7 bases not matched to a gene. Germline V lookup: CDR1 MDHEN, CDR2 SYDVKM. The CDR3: CASGEQGADIQYF. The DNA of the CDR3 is TGTGCCAGCGGTGAACAGGGGGCGGACATTCAGTACTTC.

CDR3 coding DNA: TGTGCCAGCAGTTGCTCGGCGGAGTACTACGAGCAGTACTTC. As protein: CASSCSAEYYEQYF. This chain connects TRBV6-5 to TRBJ2-7; D gene unclear. The germline V and J ends were trimmed by 4 bases and 3 bases, with 13 bases remaining between them. CDR3 length: 14 amino acids. Germline V lookup: CDR1 MNHEY, CDR2 SVGAGI.

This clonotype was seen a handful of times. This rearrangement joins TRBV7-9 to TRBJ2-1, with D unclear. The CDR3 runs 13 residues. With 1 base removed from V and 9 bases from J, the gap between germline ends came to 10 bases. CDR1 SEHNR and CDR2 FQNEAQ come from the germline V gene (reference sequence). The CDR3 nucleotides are TGTGCCAGCAGCTTAGTTCTAGTCGGTGAGCAGTTCTTC. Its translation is CASSLVLVGEQFF.

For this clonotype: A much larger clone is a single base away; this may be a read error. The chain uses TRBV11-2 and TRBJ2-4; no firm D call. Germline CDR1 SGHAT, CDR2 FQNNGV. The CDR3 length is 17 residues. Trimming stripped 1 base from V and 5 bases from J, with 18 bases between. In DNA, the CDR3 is TGTGCCAGCAGCTTAGTAGTAGGGCGGAAAATTCAAAACATTCAGTACTTC. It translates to CASSLVVGRKIQNIQYF.

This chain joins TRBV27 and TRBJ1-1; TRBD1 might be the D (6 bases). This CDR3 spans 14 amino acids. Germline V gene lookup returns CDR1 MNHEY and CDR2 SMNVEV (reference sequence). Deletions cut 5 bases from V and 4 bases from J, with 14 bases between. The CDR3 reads CASSLRGSGTEAFF. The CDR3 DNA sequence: TGTGCCAGCAGTCTAAGGGGGTCGGGCACTGAAGCTTTCTTT.

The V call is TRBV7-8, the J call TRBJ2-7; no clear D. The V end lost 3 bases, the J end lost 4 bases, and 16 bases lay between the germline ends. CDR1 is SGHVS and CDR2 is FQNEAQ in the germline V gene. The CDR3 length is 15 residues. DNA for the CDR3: TGTGCCAGCAGCTTTCCCGGCTTTGCGAATTACGAGCAGTACTTC. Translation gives CASSFPGFANYEQYF.

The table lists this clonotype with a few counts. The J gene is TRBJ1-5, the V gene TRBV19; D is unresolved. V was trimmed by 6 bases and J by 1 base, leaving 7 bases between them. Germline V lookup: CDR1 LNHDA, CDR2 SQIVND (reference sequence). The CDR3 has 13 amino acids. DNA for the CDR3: TGTGCCAGTAGGCAATTAAGCAATCAGCCCCAGCATTTT. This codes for CASRQLSNQPQHF.

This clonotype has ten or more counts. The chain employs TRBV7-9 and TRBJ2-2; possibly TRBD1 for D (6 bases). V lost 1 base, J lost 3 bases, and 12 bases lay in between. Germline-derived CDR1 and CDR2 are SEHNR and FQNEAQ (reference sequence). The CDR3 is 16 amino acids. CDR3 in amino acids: CASSLGGGFDTGELFF. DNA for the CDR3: TGTGCCAGCAGCTTAGGAGGGGGTTTCGACACCGGGGAGCTGTTTTTT.

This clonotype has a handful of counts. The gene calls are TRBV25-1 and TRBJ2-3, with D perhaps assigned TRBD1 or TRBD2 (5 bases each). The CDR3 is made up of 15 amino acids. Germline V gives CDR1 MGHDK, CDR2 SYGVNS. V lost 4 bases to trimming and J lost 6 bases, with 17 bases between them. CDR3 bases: TGTGCCAGCAGTGCTAGAGGGGTGTCGGCTGATACGCAGTATTTT. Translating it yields CASSARGVSADTQYF.

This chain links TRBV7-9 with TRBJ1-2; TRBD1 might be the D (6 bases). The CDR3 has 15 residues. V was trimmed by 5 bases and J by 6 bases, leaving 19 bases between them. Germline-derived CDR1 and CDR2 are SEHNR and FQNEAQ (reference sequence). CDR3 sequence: CASSRDLGRDNGYTF. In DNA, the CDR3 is TGTGCCAGCAGCCGAGATCTGGGCAGGGACAATGGCTACACCTTC. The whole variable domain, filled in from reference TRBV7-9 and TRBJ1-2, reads DTGVSQNPRHKITKRGQNVTFRCDPISEHNRLYWYRQTLGQGPEFLTYFQNEAQLEKSRLLSDRFSAERPKGSFSTLEIQRTEQGDSAMYLCASSRDLGRDNGYTFGSGTRLTVV.

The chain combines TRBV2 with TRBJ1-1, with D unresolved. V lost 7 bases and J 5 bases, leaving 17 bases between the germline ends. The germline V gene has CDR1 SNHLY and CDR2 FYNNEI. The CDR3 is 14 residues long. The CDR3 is CASKSDARITEAFF. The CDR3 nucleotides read TGTGCCAGCAAATCCGACGCAAGGATTACTGAAGCTTTCTTT.